These 14 T cell receptor beta chains were sequenced from one sample in a study of T-cell memory formation after mild COVID-19. TCRdb re-derived calls from the 5' RACE reads in MiXCR, one entry per CDR3 protein. Of some 210,000 distinct CDR3 sequences in the sample, approximately 10% were seen once. Material: PBMCs or a T cell subset sorted from them (not recorded which). The receptors were gathered from a man between 18 and 35 years old who had mild COVID-19 (a few samples of this study predate the infection). Cell type and time point are not known.

This chain joins TRBV12-3 or TRBV12-4 and TRBJ1-2; 7 bases are shared with TRBD1. Trimming at V came to 7 bases and at J to 4 bases, leaving 6 bases not matched to a gene. The CDR3 is 13 amino acids. CDR3: CASTRDSFYGYTF. DNA of the CDR3: TGTGCCAGCACCCGGGACAGCTTCTATGGCTACACCTTC.

V and J are TRBV3-1 and TRBJ2-3; possibly TRBD1 for D (6 bases). Germline values: CDR1 LGHDT, CDR2 YNNKEL (reference sequence). The CDR3 extends over 16 amino acids. Trimming removed 0 bases at V and 3 bases at J, with 13 bases between. CDR3 DNA: TGTGCCAGCAGCCAAGAAGACAGGACCCTGACAGATACGCAGTATTTT. The encoded protein is CASSQEDRTLTDTQYF.

The rearrangement joins TRBV20-1 to TRBJ2-1; D may be TRBD1 (5 bases). Germline CDR1 DFQATT, CDR2 SNEGSKA (reference sequence). The V end was cut by 4 bases, the J end by 8 bases, with 21 bases between. The CDR3 is made up of 15 amino acids. CDR3 bases: TGCAGTGCTAAGACCCCTGGGCCTCGCAGGGATGAGCAGTTCTTC. Its protein product is CSAKTPGPRRDEQFF.

This clonotype was seen a handful of times. The chain links TRBV24-1 to TRBJ1-1; no firm D call. CDR3 size: 11 residues. Germline V gene data show CDR1 as KGHDR and CDR2 as SFDVKD. The V end was cut by 3 bases, the J end by 8 bases, with 6 bases between. CDR3: CATSDGVEAFF. CDR3 nucleotides: TGTGCCACCAGTGATGGAGTGGAAGCTTTCTTT.

The gene calls are TRBV20-1 and TRBJ1-1, with TRBD1 matching over 8 bases. The V gene end was trimmed by 0 bases and the J gene end by 6 bases; junction bases not matched to a gene: 6. CDR3 length: 14 amino acids. In germline, CDR1 is DFQATT, CDR2 SNEGSKA (reference sequence). CDR3 residues: CSARERGTGAEAFF. In DNA form, the CDR3 reads TGCAGTGCTAGAGAAAGGGGGACAGGAGCTGAAGCTTTCTTT.

This clonotype has just a few counts. The genes are TRBV6-2 or TRBV6-3 and TRBJ1-2; 7 positions match TRBD1. The V gene's germline CDR1 is MNHEY and CDR2 SVGEGT. The V segment lost 2 bases and the J segment 5 bases; nucleotides outside the gene matches: 5. The CDR3 is made up of 14 amino acids. The CDR3, as DNA: TGTGCCAGCAGTTACGTCGGGACAGCATATGGCTACACCTTC. Translating it yields CASSYVGTAYGYTF.

The chain links TRBV15 to TRBJ1-5; 9 nucleotides line up with TRBD1. The V gene end was trimmed by 5 bases and the J gene end by 4 bases; junction bases not matched to a gene: 3. The CDR3 sequence is 14 residues long. Germline assignment: CDR1 LNHNV and CDR2 YYDKDF (reference sequence). Written as DNA, the CDR3 is TGTGCCACCAGCGGGACAGGGACAAATCAGCCCCAGCATTTT. It encodes CATSGTGTNQPQHF. The full variable domain, rest sourced from reference TRBV15 and TRBJ1-5, is DAMVIQNPRYQVTQFGKPVTLSCSQTLNHNVMYWYQQKSSQAPKLLFHYYDKDFNNEADTPDNFQSRRPNTSFCFLDIRSPGLGDTAMYLCATSGTGTNQPQHFGDGTRLSIL.

The rearrangement links TRBV5-1 to TRBJ2-1; no clear D. Trimming removed 4 bases from V and 7 bases from J, with 18 bases in between. CDR3 length equals 15 residues. Germline CDR1 reads SGHRS; CDR2 reads YFSETQ. CDR3 region: CASSRRGGTSNEQFF. As DNA, the CDR3 is TGCGCCAGCAGCCGTCGCGGCGGTACGAGTAATGAGCAGTTCTTC.

In its sample, this clonotype was seen a few times. CDR3 bases: TGTGCCAGCAGCCGGCAAGGGGCTGGGGCCAACGTCCTGACTTTC. It translates to CASSRQGAGANVLTF. The chain recombines TRBV12-3 or TRBV12-4 with TRBJ2-6; tentative D call: TRBD1 (5 bases). The CDR3 runs 15 residues. V shed 6 bases and J shed 2 bases, with 11 bases lying between them.

This clonotype was seen a few times. This rearrangement joins TRBV7-9 to TRBJ2-3, with D unclear. There are 11 residues in the CDR3. Trimming left V 6 bases short and J 5 bases short, with 6 bases between. Germline CDR1 and CDR2: SEHNR and FQNEAQ (reference sequence). The CDR3 loop reads CASSNIDTQYF. CDR3 DNA sequence: TGTGCCAGCAGTAATATAGATACGCAGTATTTT.

This clonotype was observed a handful of times. The chain joins TRBV5-1 to TRBJ2-3; D perhaps matches TRBD2 (6 bases). The CDR3 covers 16 residues. Germline lookup yields CDR1 SGHRS and CDR2 YFSETQ. The ends were cut back, 4 bases at V and 2 bases at J, with 17 bases in the middle. CDR3 amino acids: CASSAQPGDLTDTQYF. CDR3 in DNA: TGCGCCAGCAGCGCGCAGCCGGGGGATCTCACAGATACGCAGTATTTT.

This clonotype has just a few counts. The CDR3 is CASSFGGGPNNEQFF. CDR3 in DNA: TGCGCCAGCAGCTTCGGCGGGGGGCCGAACAATGAGCAGTTCTTC. V gene TRBV5-1 combines with J gene TRBJ2-1, with 8 nucleotides matching TRBD2. There are 15 residues in the CDR3. CDR1 is SGHRS, CDR2 YFSETQ, per germline. V lost 2 bases, J lost 5 bases, and 6 bases stayed unmatched.

This chain links TRBV15 with TRBJ2-5; 7 bases agree with TRBD1. This CDR3 region has 15 residues. Germline-derived CDR1 and CDR2 are LNHNV and YYDKDF (reference sequence). The V segment lost 0 bases and the J segment 2 bases; nucleotides outside the gene matches: 3. CDR3 nucleotides: TGTGCCACCAGCAGAGACCCGGGACAGCAAGAGACCCAGTACTTC. It encodes CATSRDPGQQETQYF.

This clonotype was observed a handful of times. The V and J genes are TRBV7-8 and TRBJ1-6; 7 bases align to TRBD1. Germline CDR1 reads SGHVS; CDR2 reads FQNEAQ. This CDR3 is built from 17 residues. Trimming cost V 5 bases and J 1 base; bases outside gene matches: 8. The CDR3: CASSPRTGGSYNSPLHF. CDR3 in DNA: TGTGCCAGCAGCCCGCGGACAGGAGGATCCTATAATTCACCCCTCCACTTT.